A selection of T cell receptor beta chains follows, all from one sample in a study of cytomegalovirus exposure and HLA in healthy donors. Clones were sequenced by immunoSEQ multiplex PCR, and TCRdb holds only the in-frame ones, with some missing. The repertoire holds about 200,000 clones, about 80% seen once, with roughly 6% in the top ten. Sequences were obtained from PBMCs. These receptors were taken from a middle-aged man in good health and CMV-seropositive. The conserved cysteine and the conserved F or W are not part of the CDR3 here.

v_call: TRBV6-6
j_call: TRBJ1-2
cdr3_aa: ASSFGTGDLYGYT

v_call: TRBV7-2
j_call: TRBJ2-7
cdr3_aa: ASSLVPPEGYEQY

v_call: TRBV5-8
j_call: TRBJ2-7
cdr3_aa: ASSLTSGGLYEQY

v_call: TRBV5-1
j_call: TRBJ2-7
cdr3_aa: ASSRGTGGFYEQY

v_call: TRBV13
j_call: TRBJ2-7
cdr3_aa: ASSTRTSGSLVEEQY

v_call: TRBV5-1
j_call: TRBJ2-3
cdr3_aa: ASSLEGLGTDTQY

v_call: TRBV18
j_call: TRBJ1-1
cdr3_aa: ASSLRDSLAF

v_call: TRBV30
j_call: TRBJ2-7
cdr3_aa: AWNGGQLPYEQY

v_call: TRBV7-9
j_call: TRBJ2-1
cdr3_aa: ASSHARGTSGDNEQF

v_call: TRBV27
j_call: TRBJ1-1
cdr3_aa: ASSETGTTEAF

v_call: TRBV5-1
j_call: TRBJ2-2
cdr3_aa: ASSELGGRVRNTGELF

v_call: TRBV7-9
j_call: TRBJ1-1
cdr3_aa: APGTVATEAF

v_call: TRBV30
j_call: TRBJ2-2
cdr3_aa: AWSRDTNTGELF

v_call: TRBV10-1
j_call: TRBJ2-1
cdr3_aa: ASGPEAQGRTEQF

v_call: TRBV10-1
j_call: TRBJ2-1
cdr3_aa: ASSVGLAGDEQF

v_call: TRBV27
j_call: TRBJ2-1
cdr3_aa: ASSYGRGSSSYNEQF

v_call: TRBV7-7
j_call: TRBJ2-3
cdr3_aa: ASSAGGRTDTQY

v_call: TRBV4-1
j_call: TRBJ2-2
cdr3_aa: ASSPGEGTSGTGELF

v_call: TRBV6-5
j_call: TRBJ2-2
cdr3_aa: ASSPFTGELF

v_call: TRBV19
j_call: TRBJ1-3
cdr3_aa: ASSISRGSGNTIY

v_call: TRBV6-6
j_call: TRBJ2-5
cdr3_aa: ASSVQGPETQY

v_call: TRBV9
j_call: TRBJ2-7
cdr3_aa: ASSSGQGAREQY

v_call: TRBV19
j_call: TRBJ2-1
cdr3_aa: ASSPWTGSLNEQF

v_call: TRBV6-1
j_call: TRBJ2-3
cdr3_aa: ASTGLAGVGDTQY

v_call: TRBV5-4
j_call: TRBJ1-1
cdr3_aa: ASTNPGGLNTEAF

v_call: TRBV9
j_call: TRBJ1-1
cdr3_aa: ASGKGQANTEAF

v_call: TRBV7-2
j_call: TRBJ2-3
cdr3_aa: ASSLLGLAEGDTQY

v_call: TRBV13
j_call: TRBJ2-1
cdr3_aa: ASSWGTSGRGNEQF

v_call: TRBV5-1
j_call: TRBJ2-5
cdr3_aa: ASSLERGGTQY

v_call: TRBV29-1
j_call: TRBJ1-1
cdr3_aa: SVDHWGLSLNTEAF

v_call: TRBV27
j_call: TRBJ2-2
cdr3_aa: ASSLYLNTGELF

v_call: TRBV30
j_call: TRBJ1-2
cdr3_aa: AWSVHPGQDYGYT

v_call: TRBV7-3
j_call: TRBJ2-1
cdr3_aa: ASSPGTGLYNEQF

v_call: TRBV7-9
j_call: TRBJ2-5
cdr3_aa: ASSWSGRIKETQY

v_call: TRBV13
j_call: TRBJ1-2
cdr3_aa: ASSLGAYGYT

v_call: TRBV9
j_call: TRBJ2-1
cdr3_aa: ASSPPNNEQF

v_call: TRBV28
j_call: TRBJ1-1
cdr3_aa: ASRPPGGTEAF

v_call: TRBV27
j_call: TRBJ2-3
cdr3_aa: ASSAGGTQY

v_call: TRBV7-2
j_call: TRBJ1-3
cdr3_aa: ASSRYTSGNTIY

v_call: TRBV29-1
j_call: TRBJ1-1
cdr3_aa: SVEQGAWTEAF

v_call: TRBV19
j_call: TRBJ2-5
cdr3_aa: ASRNSGAATQY

v_call: TRBV9
j_call: TRBJ2-3
cdr3_aa: ASSPRQGQNTDTQY

v_call: TRBV18
j_call: TRBJ2-7
cdr3_aa: ASSITGSYEQY

v_call: TRBV29-1
j_call: TRBJ2-3
cdr3_aa: SVEAGGLDTQY

v_call: TRBV5-6
j_call: TRBJ2-7
cdr3_aa: ASNRDRREQY

v_call: TRBV29-1
j_call: TRBJ2-1
cdr3_aa: SVAGTSLSYNEQF

v_call: TRBV27
j_call: TRBJ1-1
cdr3_aa: ASSYRGNTEAF

v_call: TRBV29-1
j_call: TRBJ1-5
cdr3_aa: SVIWTAYSNQPQH

v_call: TRBV2
j_call: TRBJ1-5
cdr3_aa: ASSEGQGSNQPQH

v_call: TRBV5-1
j_call: TRBJ1-1
cdr3_aa: ASSYGAMNTEAF

v_call: TRBV9
j_call: TRBJ2-1
cdr3_aa: ASSVDSSGEQF

v_call: TRBV11-2
j_call: TRBJ2-5
cdr3_aa: ASSLGTALMTQY

v_call: TRBV28
j_call: TRBJ1-2
cdr3_aa: ASSLGYYGYT

v_call: TRBV7-3
j_call: TRBJ1-1
cdr3_aa: ASSPSTGAEAF

v_call: TRBV5-1
j_call: .
cdr3_aa: ASSETVSSYEQY

v_call: TRBV7-9
j_call: TRBJ2-3
cdr3_aa: ASSFPRSGTTDTQY

v_call: TRBV4-2
j_call: TRBJ2-3
cdr3_aa: ASSQDLFFSNSGDPTDTQY

v_call: TRBV7-6
j_call: TRBJ2-5
cdr3_aa: ASSAVAGVGETQY

v_call: TRBV7-8
j_call: TRBJ2-7
cdr3_aa: ASSRWTSDSYEQY

v_call: TRBV5-6
j_call: TRBJ1-2
cdr3_aa: ASSPDRAPYGYT